A single sample is the source of the 3 T cell receptor beta chains below, sequenced in a study of T cells in Graves' hyperthyroidism and ophthalmopathy. The CDR3 regions of TCR beta were amplified from RNA transcripts. HTBI primers drove first-round RT-PCR of the TCR CDR3. Via MiXCR, TCRdb re-called the multiplex PCR reads, giving one row per CDR3 protein. The table has fewer than 650,000 distinct CDR3 sequences, 12% to 15% seen once. Sequencing input: blood. Receptor source: a woman aged 18-29 years with Graves' ophthalmopathy.

There are many counts of this clonotype. The V and J genes are TRBV6-2 or TRBV6-3 and TRBJ2-2; weak D call: TRBD2 (6 bases). Germline V gives CDR1 MNHEY, CDR2 SVGEGT. With 2 bases removed from V and 6 bases from J, the gap between germline ends came to 16 bases. The length of the CDR3 is 16 residues. The CDR3 reads CASSYPRLVGPGELFF. The CDR3 nucleotides are TGTGCCAGCAGTTACCCCAGACTAGTGGGGCCCGGGGAGCTGTTTTTT.

This clonotype was observed a few times. The rearrangement joins TRBV4-1 to TRBJ2-5; 10 bases agree with TRBD2. The CDR3 covers 15 residues. CDR1 and CDR2 (germline): MGHRA, YSYEKL. V lost 5 bases to trimming and J lost 4 bases; unmatched junction nucleotides: 7. The CDR3 DNA follows: TGCGCCAGCAGCTACCAAAGCGGGAGGGGAGAGACCCAGTACTTC. Translated: CASSYQSGRGETQYF.

This clonotype was picked up a small number of times. J is TRBJ2-2 and V is TRBV19; the D gene is possibly TRBD2 (6 bases). Germline lookup yields CDR1 LNHDA and CDR2 SQIVND (reference sequence). This CDR3 is built from 15 residues. The V end was cut by 3 bases, the J end by 5 bases, with 13 bases between. CDR3 nucleotide sequence: TGTGCCAGTAGTATCGGTGGGCGGGGAACCGGGGAGCTGTTTTTT. Protein sequence: CASSIGGRGTGELFF. Variable domain in full (rest from reference TRBV19 and TRBJ2-2): DGGITQSPKYLFRKEGQNVTLSCEQNLNHDAMYWYRQDPGQGLRLIYYSQIVNDFQKGDIAEGYSVSREKKESFPLTVTSAQKNPTAFYLCASSIGGRGTGELFFGEGSRLTVL.